The rows below give T cell receptor beta chains drawn from one sample of a study of glioma-infiltrating T cells after dendritic cell vaccination. TCRdb's table, derived via immunoSEQ multiplex PCR, lists solely in-frame clones and lacks some. This table has under 130,000 clones, roughly 79% appearing once. The material was blood, obtained before dendritic cell vaccination. The receptors were sampled from a human donor with glioblastoma. Both conserved end residues are part of each CDR3. The D gene is left open where the match is weak. Clone size is stated in some rows and not others, as once, few, many or a class when expanded.

j_gene | d_gene | v_gene | abundance | CDR3aa | CDR3nt
TRBJ2-1 | TRBD1 | TRBV10-2 | . | CASNNRGSYNEQFF | TGCGCCAGCAATAACAGGGGCTCCTACAATGAGCAGTTCTTC
TRBJ1-5 | . | TRBV2 | . | CASTPGLNQPQHF | TGTGCCAGCACGCCAGGGCTAAATCAGCCCCAGCATTTT
TRBJ2-7 | . | TRBV11-2 | . | CASSPTQGFYEQYF | TGTGCCAGCAGCCCCACCCAGGGCTTCTACGAGCAGTACTTC
TRBJ2-6 | . | TRBV4-1 | . | CASSHPSPSGANVLTF | TGCGCCAGCAGCCATCCGTCCCCCTCTGGGGCCAACGTCCTGACTTTC
TRBJ1-6 | . | TRBV7-9 | few | CASSFVADSPLHF | TGTGCCAGCAGCTTTGTGGCAGATTCACCCCTCCACTTT
TRBJ2-5 | TRBD1 | TRBV5-6 | once | CASSFTTGGETQYF | TGTGCCAGCAGCTTCACTACAGGGGGGGAGACCCAGTACTTC
TRBJ2-1 | TRBD1 | TRBV5-6 | . | CASTTDRGYGNEQFF | TGTGCCAGCACCACGGACAGGGGATACGGCAATGAGCAGTTCTTC
TRBJ2-5 | TRBD1 | TRBV11-3 | . | CASSSHRDRAPQETQYF | TGTGCCAGCAGCTCGCACCGGGACAGGGCTCCCCAAGAGACCCAGTACTTC
TRBJ1-3 | . | TRBV5-1 | . | CASSLVPGLGNTIYF | TGCGCCAGCAGCTTGGTCCCGGGACTTGGAAACACCATATATTTT
TRBJ2-3 | TRBD2 | TRBV18 | . | CASSGTSGGTSTDTQYF | TGTGCCAGCTCCGGGACTAGCGGGGGGACTAGCACAGATACGCAGTATTTT
TRBJ2-7 | TRBD2 | TRBV6-5 | . | CASKLAGGDEQYF | TGTGCCAGCAAGCTAGCGGGGGGAGACGAGCAGTACTTC
TRBJ1-4 | . | TRBV19 | once | CASSRGRANEKLFF | TGTGCCAGTAGTAGAGGGAGGGCTAATGAAAAACTGTTTTTT
TRBJ1-2 | TRBD1 | TRBV10-3 | . | CAIRGGRTGTDGYTF | TGTGCCATCAGGGGGGGGAGGACAGGGACGGATGGCTACACCTTC
TRBJ2-7 | . | TRBV7-2 | . | CASSPGVNFYEQYF | TGTGCCAGCAGCCCCGGGGTAAATTTCTACGAGCAGTACTTC
TRBJ1-5 | . | TRBV27 | . | CASRHSNQPQHF | TGTGCCAGCAGACATAGCAATCAGCCCCAGCATTTT
TRBJ1-2 | TRBD1 | TRBV6-1 | . | CASSPTGQGNGYTF | TGTGCCAGCAGCCCAACCGGACAGGGGAATGGCTACACCTTC
TRBJ2-7 | TRBD2 | TRBV7-8 | . | CASSLSGGIIYEQYF | TGTGCCAGCAGCTTATCCGGGGGGATAATCTACGAGCAGTACTTC
TRBJ1-1 | TRBD1 | TRBV18 | . | CASSSEGAGNTEAFF | TGTGCCAGCTCGTCCGAGGGGGCTGGGAACACTGAAGCTTTCTTT
TRBJ2-7 | . | TRBV5-1 | . | CASSLVKGHIDSYEQYF | TGCGCCAGCAGCCTCGTAAAAGGACACATCGACTCCTACGAGCAGTACTTC
TRBJ2-1 | . | TRBV28 | . | CASRGTTGLAYNEQFF | TGTGCCAGCAGGGGAACTACAGGTCTGGCCTACAATGAGCAGTTCTTC
TRBJ1-1 | . | TRBV6-6 | . | CASSYSERSYTEAFF | TGTGCCAGCAGTTACTCAGAAAGGAGTTACACTGAAGCTTTCTTT
TRBJ2-1 | . | TRBV11-2 | . | CASSLDRVDNEQFF | TGTGCCAGCAGCTTAGATCGAGTGGACAATGAGCAGTTCTTC
TRBJ2-7 | . | TRBV6-1 | . | CASRASGVGPYEQYF | TGTGCCAGCAGGGCTTCGGGGGTGGGGCCCTACGAGCAGTACTTC
TRBJ1-6 | . | TRBV9 | . | CASSGALNSPLHF | TGTGCCAGCAGCGGGGCCCTTAATTCACCCCTCCACTTT
TRBJ1-5 | TRBD1 | TRBV29-1 | . | CSVRTDRGGGNQPQHF | TGCAGCGTTCGAACTGACAGGGGAGGAGGCAATCAGCCCCAGCATTTT
TRBJ1-2 | TRBD1 | TRBV6-5 | . | CASRVTGEEGYTF | TGTGCCAGCAGGGTGACAGGGGAGGAAGGCTACACCTTC
TRBJ1-1 | . | TRBV18 | . | CASSLGQNTEAFF | TGTGCCAGCTCACTTGGACAGAACACTGAAGCTTTCTTT
TRBJ2-2 | . | TRBV5-6 | . | CASRGRGSYTGELFF | TGTGCCAGCAGAGGTCGAGGCAGCTACACCGGGGAGCTGTTTTTT
TRBJ1-2 | TRBD1 | TRBV12-5 | . | CASGLGGWSGQGGGYTF | TGTGCTAGTGGTTTGGGCGGTTGGTCGGGACAGGGGGGCGGCTACACCTTC
TRBJ1-2 | . | TRBV6-5 | . | CASSQGQYYGYTF | TGTGCCAGCAGTCAAGGACAGTACTATGGCTACACCTTC
TRBJ2-1 | TRBD1 | TRBV7-3 | once | CASSLKGQGPNEQFF | TGTGCCAGCAGCTTAAAGGGACAGGGGCCCAATGAGCAGTTCTTC
TRBJ2-7 | TRBD1 | TRBV6-1 | . | CASRSPGGSYEQYF | TGTGCCAGCAGGAGCCCAGGGGGCTCCTACGAGCAGTACTTC
TRBJ1-1 | . | TRBV25-1 | . | CASSEYGTEAFF | TGTGCCAGCAGTGAGTACGGCACTGAAGCTTTCTTT
TRBJ2-7 | . | TRBV7-6 | . | CASSLEGPIIYEQYF | TGTGCCAGCAGCTTAGAGGGGCCGATAATCTACGAGCAGTACTTC
TRBJ2-7 | . | TRBV5-1 | once | CASSLSLEGGEQYF | TGCGCCAGCAGCTTAAGTTTGGAGGGCGGCGAGCAGTACTTC
TRBJ1-6 | . | TRBV10-3 | few | CAISESGGWNSPLHF | TGTGCCATCAGTGAGTCTGGCGGCTGGAATTCACCCCTCCACTTT
TRBJ2-5 | TRBD2 | TRBV30 | . | CAWSPGLAGLSQYF | TGTGCCTGGAGTCCGGGACTAGCGGGTCTGTCCCAGTACTTC
TRBJ2-1 | TRBD2 | TRBV4-2 | . | CASSQRWGLAGAATRANEQFF | TGTGCCAGCAGCCAACGTTGGGGACTAGCGGGGGCCGCTACTCGGGCTAATGAGCAGTTCTTC
TRBJ1-2 | TRBD1 | TRBV4-3 | . | CASSQPEQGLRGGYTF | TGCGCCAGCAGCCAACCGGAACAGGGGCTCAGAGGAGGCTACACCTTC
TRBJ1-5 | TRBD1 | TRBV6-5 | few | CASSYGQGNQPQHF | TGTGCCAGCAGTTACGGACAGGGCAATCAGCCCCAGCATTTT
TRBJ1-1 | . | TRBV9 | . | CASSVNDRAFF | TGTGCCAGCAGCGTGAACGACAGAGCTTTCTTT
TRBJ1-1 | . | TRBV5-1 | . | CASSTGTEAFF | TGCGCCAGCAGTACCGGGACAGAAGCTTTCTTT
TRBJ1-4 | . | TRBV19 | . | CASSPAGPNEKLFF | TGTGCCAGCTCCCCCGCAGGTCCTAATGAAAAACTGTTTTTT
TRBJ1-1 | TRBD1 | TRBV7-2 | once | CASSSTGYLITEAFF | TGTGCCAGCAGCTCGACAGGGTATTTGATCACTGAAGCTTTCTTT
TRBJ1-2 | . | TRBV30 | . | CAWSHITGLNGYTF | TGTGCCTGGAGCCATATTACAGGGCTCAATGGCTACACCTTC
TRBJ1-6 | . | TRBV6-6 | many | CASSYPGLNSPLHF | TGTGCCAGCAGTTACCCAGGACTCAATTCACCCCTCCACTTT
TRBJ1-4 | . | TRBV6-6 | . | CASSPQDEKLFF | TGTGCCAGCAGCCCTCAGGATGAAAAACTGTTTTTT
TRBJ2-5 | TRBD1 | TRBV4-1 | . | CASSPISDRGETQYF | TGCGCCAGCAGCCCTATTTCGGACAGGGGAGAGACCCAGTACTTC
TRBJ1-5 | . | TRBV6-5 | . | CASSYRTGQQPQHF | TGTGCCAGCAGTTACCGCACAGGGCAGCAGCCCCAGCATTTT
TRBJ2-1 | TRBD1 | TRBV27 | once | CASRQGAEYNEQFF | TGTGCCAGCAGACAGGGGGCAGAGTACAATGAGCAGTTCTTC
TRBJ2-6 | TRBD2 | TRBV4-1 | . | CASSQESLAGGNFYSGANVLTF | TGCGCCAGCAGCCAAGAGTCTCTAGCGGGGGGGAACTTTTACTCTGGGGCCAACGTCCTGACTTTC
TRBJ1-6 | . | TRBV4-1 | . | CASSHIRSSYNSPLHF | TGCGCCAGCAGCCATATACGGAGCTCCTATAATTCACCCCTCCACTTT
TRBJ2-7 | TRBD1 | TRBV7-6 | . | CASSLLGQGEHEQYF | TGTGCCAGCAGCTTATTGGGACAGGGGGAACACGAGCAGTACTTC
TRBJ2-2 | . | TRBV4-1 | . | CASSQAGWNTGELFF | TGCGCCAGCAGCCAAGCGGGGTGGAACACCGGGGAGCTGTTTTTT
TRBJ2-3 | . | TRBV5-1 | . | CASSPLQGAADTQYF | TGCGCCAGCAGCCCATTACAGGGAGCGGCAGATACGCAGTATTTT
TRBJ2-7 | . | TRBV9 | . | CASSVAHSTNEQYF | TGTGCCAGCAGCGTAGCACACAGTACCAACGAGCAGTACTTC
TRBJ1-2 | TRBD1 | TRBV4-3 | . | CASSRTGMNYGYTF | TGCGCCAGCAGTCGGACAGGCATGAACTATGGCTACACCTTC
TRBJ2-2 | . | TRBV6-1 | . | CAIPGKYTGELFF | TGTGCCATCCCAGGGAAGTACACCGGGGAGCTGTTTTTT